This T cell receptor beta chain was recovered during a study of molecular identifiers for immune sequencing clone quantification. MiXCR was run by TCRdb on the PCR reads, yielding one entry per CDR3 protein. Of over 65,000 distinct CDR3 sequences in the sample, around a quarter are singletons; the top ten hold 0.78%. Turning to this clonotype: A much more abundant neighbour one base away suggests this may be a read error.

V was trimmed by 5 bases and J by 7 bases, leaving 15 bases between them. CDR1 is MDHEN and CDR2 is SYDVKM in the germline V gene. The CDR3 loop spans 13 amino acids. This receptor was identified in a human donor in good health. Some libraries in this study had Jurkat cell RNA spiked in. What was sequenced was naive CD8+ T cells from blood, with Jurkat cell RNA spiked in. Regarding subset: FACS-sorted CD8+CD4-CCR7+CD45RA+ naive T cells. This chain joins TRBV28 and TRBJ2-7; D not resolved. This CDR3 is CASSPGRIMEQYF. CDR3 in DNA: TGTGCCAGCAGTCCAGGACGGATCATGGAGCAGTACTTC.